A single sample gave rise to the 23 T cell receptor beta chains below, sequenced in a study of cytomegalovirus exposure and HLA in healthy donors. In the PCR, 60 Vbeta and 13 Jbeta primers were used. Assay: immunoSEQ multiplex PCR; the TCRdb copy retains only in-frame clones and omits some. The sample carries fewer than 100,000 clones, approximately 78% recorded once. The sequencing sample was made of PBMCs. Receptors were obtained from a male donor in good health and CMV-seropositive.

This chain joins TRBV6-4 and TRBJ2-1; TRBD2 is a possible D gene (5 bases). This CDR3 region has 13 residues. Trimming removed 4 bases from V and 9 bases from J, with 13 bases in between. Germline assignment: CDR1 MRHNA and CDR2 SNTAGT. CDR3 amino acids: CASSAEGSGEQFF. The CDR3 bases are TGTGCCAGCAGTGCCGAGGGTTCGGGTGAGCAGTTCTTC.

On this clone: The junction departs from germline at one end; a sequencing error may be responsible. This chain links TRBV11-2 with TRBJ2-1, with 9 bases lining up with TRBD1. Germline assignment: CDR1 SGHAT and CDR2 FQNNGV. This CDR3 is 14 amino acids long. CDR3 DNA: TGTGCCATCAGCGGGACAGGGAATAGCAATGAGCAGTTCTTC. It encodes CAISGTGNSNEQFF.

The V gene is TRBV29-1, the J gene TRBJ2-7; TRBD1 matches 8 bases. Looked up from germline, CDR1 is SQVTM and CDR2 is ANQGSEA. There are 13 residues in the CDR3. V was clipped by 6 bases and J by 0 bases; unmatched bases: 4. This CDR3 reads CSVRQGSSYEQYF. In DNA, the CDR3 is TGCAGCGTGAGACAGGGGAGCTCCTACGAGCAGTACTTC.

The chain joins TRBV10-3 to TRBJ1-2; 7 bases match TRBD1. This CDR3 has 16 amino acids. Germline V gives CDR1 ENHRY, CDR2 SYGVKD. V trimming: 4 bases; J trimming: 4 bases; junction bases outside the gene matches: 12. CDR3 sequence: CAISAPLGTDFYGYTF. The CDR3 DNA reads as TGTGCCATCAGTGCACCCCTAGGGACAGACTTCTATGGCTACACCTTC.

This clone was picked up one time. The chain couples TRBV28 to TRBJ2-7, with D possibly TRBD2 on 6 matching bases. The CDR3 is 19 amino acids. The germline gives CDR1 MDHEN, CDR2 SYDVKM. The V end was cut by 6 bases, the J end by 2 bases, with 29 bases between. CDR3 protein: CASSPLEVSLGGLTYEQYF. The CDR3 nucleotides read TGTGCCAGCAGCCCCCTTGAGGTTTCGTTGGGGGGTTTAACCTACGAGCAGTACTTC.

The genes are TRBV15 and TRBJ2-3; 12 bases align to TRBD2. Trimming cost V 0 bases and J 6 bases; bases outside gene matches: 7. The V gene's germline CDR1 is LNHNV and CDR2 YYDKDF (reference sequence). This CDR3 comprises 17 residues. In DNA form, the CDR3 reads TGTGCCACCAGCAGAGATCCTAGCGGGAGGGCCGGGGATACGCAGTATTTT. Translation gives CATSRDPSGRAGDTQYF.

This chain joins TRBV5-6 and TRBJ2-3; tentative D call: TRBD1 (6 bases). The CDR3 covers 16 residues. Germline V gene data show CDR1 as SGHDT and CDR2 as YYEEEE. Between the trimmed V and J ends, which lost 1 base and 3 bases, there was a span of 15 bases. The CDR3 sequence: CASSLLGQSGTDTQYF. The CDR3 DNA reads TGTGCCAGCAGCTTGCTAGGACAGTCGGGGACAGATACGCAGTATTTT.

V is TRBV11-3 and J is TRBJ2-2; maybe TRBD1 (6 bases). The CDR3 is made up of 17 amino acids. The V end lost 3 bases, the J end lost 2 bases, and 16 bases lay between the germline ends. Per germline, CDR1 SGHNT and CDR2 YENEEA. The DNA of the CDR3 is TGTGCCAGCAGCTTTTCGCCGTTCAGGGGTAACACCGGGGAGCTGTTTTTT. Translation gives CASSFSPFRGNTGELFF.

The chain couples TRBV25-1 to TRBJ2-3, with 8 bases that match TRBD1. This CDR3 comprises 18 residues. The V gene's germline CDR1 is MGHDK and CDR2 SYGVNS. J lost 3 bases, V lost 2 bases, and 13 bases had no gene match. The CDR3 protein is CASSEAVGAGGLTDTQYF. The CDR3 nucleotides are TGTGCCAGCAGTGAAGCGGTGGGCGCAGGGGGCTTGACAGATACGCAGTATTTT.

This clone was detected a few times. The chain carries TRBV14 and TRBJ2-7, with D possibly being TRBD2 (5 bases). Germline values: CDR1 SGHDN, CDR2 FVKESK. Trimming pared 6 bases from V and 0 bases from J, leaving 15 bases between. The CDR3 runs 15 residues. This CDR3 reads CASRSASFSSYEQYF. The CDR3 DNA follows: TGTGCCAGCAGGTCCGCTAGCTTTAGCTCCTACGAGCAGTACTTC.

V gene TRBV4-2 combines with J gene TRBJ1-1; D unresolved. The CDR3 is 17 residues long. V shed 1 base and J shed 0 bases, with 15 bases lying between them. Germline assignment: CDR1 LGHNA and CDR2 YNFKEQ. Written as DNA, the CDR3 is TGTGCCAGCAGCCAAGTAAAGGGAGCTTATATGAACACTGAAGCTTTCTTT. Protein sequence: CASSQVKGAYMNTEAFF.

The genes are TRBV2 and TRBJ1-5; 7 nucleotides match TRBD1. The CDR3 is 14 residues long. The V gene's germline CDR1 is SNHLY and CDR2 FYNNEI. The junction had 4 bases not matched to a gene; V was cut back by 2 bases and J by 6 bases. The CDR3 DNA reads TGTGCCAGCAGTGAACGACAGGGTGTTCAGCCCCAGCATTTT. It translates to CASSERQGVQPQHF.

V and J are TRBV18 and TRBJ2-1, with a tentative D call TRBD2 (6 bases). The V end lost 2 bases, the J end lost 5 bases, and 10 bases lay between the germline ends. Germline V gene sequence: CDR1 KGHSH, CDR2 LQKENI. The CDR3 spans 14 residues. CDR3 sequence (DNA): TGTGCCAGCTCACCATCGGGAGCGGACAATGAGCAGTTCTTC. Its translation is CASSPSGADNEQFF.

This clone was detected a few times. CDR3 amino acids: CASSFNRELEQYF. The CDR3, as DNA: TGTGCCAGCAGTTTCAACAGAGAGCTCGAGCAGTACTTC. The chain is built from TRBV6-6 and TRBJ2-7; D not resolved. This CDR3 is built from 13 residues. The germline CDR1 and CDR2 sequences are MNHNY and SVGAGI (reference sequence). Trimming removed 4 bases from V and 6 bases from J, with 13 bases in between.

J is TRBJ2-1 and V is TRBV30, with 7 bases fitting TRBD2. Trimming took 2 bases from V and 4 from J; bases not matched to a gene: 5. The CDR3 length is 14 residues. The germline gives CDR1 GTSNPN, CDR2 SVGIG (reference sequence). Here the CDR3 reads CAWSPGLPYNEQFF. CDR3 bases: TGTGCCTGGAGTCCGGGACTACCTTACAATGAGCAGTTCTTC.

This clone was picked up one time. The chain couples TRBV9 to TRBJ2-7; 8 bases are a match to TRBD1. Per germline, CDR1 SGDLS and CDR2 YYNGEE. Losses at the gene ends were 4 bases for V and 7 bases for J; bases not matched to a gene: 7. The CDR3 is 13 amino acids. The CDR3 DNA follows: TGTGCCAGCAGCACTGACAGGGGCGGGGAGCAGTACTTC. Translating gives CASSTDRGGEQYF. The whole variable domain, remainder taken from reference TRBV9 and TRBJ2-7, is DSGVTQTPKHLITATGQRVTLRCSPRSGDLSVYWYQQSLDQGLQFLIQYYNGEERAKGNILERFSAQQFPDLHSELNLSSLELGDSALYFCASSTDRGGEQYFGPGTRLTVT.

The rearrangement uses TRBV11-3 and TRBJ2-3, with 7 nucleotides matching TRBD2. There are 16 residues in the CDR3. Germline CDR1 reads SGHNT; CDR2 reads YENEEA. Unmatched junction bases numbered 9, after V lost 2 bases and J lost 4 bases. CDR3 protein: CASSLTFQRDPDTQYF. CDR3 nucleotides: TGTGCCAGCAGCTTAACGTTTCAGCGGGACCCAGATACGCAGTATTTT.

This clone occurred once. J is TRBJ2-1 and V is TRBV28; 10 nucleotides match TRBD2. This CDR3 comprises 15 residues. V lost 3 bases and J lost 7; bases outside the gene matches: 6. CDR1 MDHEN and CDR2 SYDVKM come from the germline V gene. Written as DNA, the CDR3 is TGTGCCAGCAGTTTTTGGACTAGCGGAGCGAATGAGCAGTTCTTC. It specifies CASSFWTSGANEQFF.

This chain connects TRBV9 to TRBJ1-1; possibly TRBD1 for D (6 bases). The CDR3 runs 13 residues. In germline, CDR1 is SGDLS, CDR2 YYNGEE. V lost 1 base, J lost 9 bases, and 13 bases lay in between. CDR3 loop: CASSVSRTAKAFF. The CDR3 region has the DNA TGTGCCAGCAGCGTATCCCGGACAGCAAAAGCTTTCTTT.

This chain connects TRBV19 to TRBJ2-7, with D perhaps matching TRBD2 (6 bases). Germline V gene sequence: CDR1 LNHDA, CDR2 SQIVND (reference sequence). The CDR3 is made up of 15 amino acids. Trimming cost V 1 base and J 1 base, with 11 bases left between them. Here the CDR3 DNA reads TGTGCCAGTAGTATAGGGGGGACTGGTTCCTACGAGCAGTACTTC. It codes for CASSIGGTGSYEQYF.

The chain joins TRBV19 to TRBJ2-7; 9 nucleotides align to TRBD1. The V gene end was trimmed by 4 bases and the J gene end by 3 bases; junction bases not matched to a gene: 4. The CDR3 runs to 14 residues. Germline assignment: CDR1 LNHDA and CDR2 SQIVND (reference sequence). CDR3 DNA: TGTGCCAGTAGTACTGGACAGGGGCTCTACGAGCAGTACTTC. It specifies CASSTGQGLYEQYF.

V gene TRBV19 combines with J gene TRBJ1-2; D not certain. The CDR3 sequence is 15 residues long. Germline CDR1 and CDR2: LNHDA and SQIVND (reference sequence). With 5 bases removed from V and 3 bases from J, the gap between germline ends came to 16 bases. Written as DNA, the CDR3 is TGTGCCAGTAGTCCCCTCGTCGGAGGGTACTATGGCTACACCTTC. Amino acids: CASSPLVGGYYGYTF.

Here the CDR3 reads CASSSLGGYTMGTYEQYF. CDR3 bases: TGTGCCAGCAGTTCCCTTGGGGGCTACACTATGGGAACCTACGAGCAGTACTTC. The rearrangement joins TRBV27 to TRBJ2-7; TRBD1 might be the D (6 bases). The V end lost 4 bases, the J end lost 2 bases, and 24 bases lay between the germline ends. In germline, CDR1 is MNHEY, CDR2 SMNVEV (reference sequence). The CDR3 is 18 residues long.